This record covers a single T cell receptor (beta chain). As yet, its antigen is unknown. CDR1 and CDR2 from the germline V gene are MNHEY and SVGAGI. V lost 7 bases and J lost 5, with 8 bases in between. The CDR3 loop spans 11 amino acids. This sample was taken from a study of cytomegalovirus exposure and HLA in healthy donors. General observations from the study: The productive fraction for most TCR beta V segments was about 90% or about 30% in an earlier analysis. Beyond CMV serostatus, there was no information to go on about immune exposure. The authors later linked a missense DCLRE1C variant to TCR beta V- and J-gene trimming.

A multiplex PCR was run with 60 Vbeta primers and 13 Jbeta primers. TCRdb keeps only in-frame clones here, not all; method: immunoSEQ multiplex PCR. In the table there are about 77,000 clones, roughly 80% of which are singletons. These donors counted as nominally healthy when sampled, but unrecorded immune exposures were likely. The V call is TRBV6-5, the J call TRBJ1-2; D gene unclear. Sequencing was done on a sample of PBMCs. The TCR was taken from a man aged 35 to 55 in good health and CMV-seronegative. The CDR3 protein is CASTSGYGYTF. The DNA for the CDR3 is TGTGCCAGCACCTCCGGTTATGGCTACACCTTC.